Shown below are 7 T cell receptor beta chains from a single sample sequenced in a study of spatial heterogeneity in lung cancer. Stated time point: sample taken at primary tumor resection. Findings and limits, study-wide: Higher tumor mutation counts went along with higher counts of expanded intratumoral alpha and beta TCRs.

TCRdb re-called the 5' RACE reads through MiXCR, storing one row per CDR3 protein. The repertoire includes about 100,000 distinct CDR3 sequences, 3.5% to 5% of them detected once, and over 20% sits in the top ten. No antigens are known for them. Source: lung tumor tissue, taken at surgery. These receptors were taken from a male donor with early-stage non-small cell lung cancer.

This clonotype was recorded many times. J is TRBJ2-3 and V is TRBV20-1; D is possibly TRBD2 (5 bases). The CDR3 sequence is 14 residues long. Per the germline V gene, CDR1 is DFQATT and CDR2 is SNEGSKA (reference sequence). Trimming removed 3 bases from V and 2 bases from J, with 12 bases in between. CDR3 region: CSARPLADTDTQYF. CDR3 bases: TGCAGTGCTAGGCCCCTAGCCGACACAGATACGCAGTATTTT.

There are many counts of this clonotype. The chain combines TRBV5-1 with TRBJ1-5; D is uncertain. CDR1 is SGHRS and CDR2 is YFSETQ in the germline V gene. CDR3 size: 14 residues. V was clipped by 0 bases and J by 2 bases, with 6 bases between them. CDR3 nucleotides: TGCGCCAGCAGCTTGGAGAGCCGCAATCAGCCCCAGCATTTT. This encodes CASSLESRNQPQHF.

This clonotype appeared many times. The chain links TRBV2 to TRBJ2-7; D remains ambiguous. V was cut by 5 bases and J by 3 bases, with 8 bases left in between. The CDR3 length is 12 residues. Germline values: CDR1 SNHLY, CDR2 FYNNEI. This CDR3 is CASSMGLYEQYF. The CDR3 DNA reads as TGTGCCAGCAGTATGGGCCTCTACGAGCAGTACTTC.

The chain has TRBV29-1 and TRBJ1-1; D might be TRBD1 (5 bases). From germline, CDR1 is SQVTM and CDR2 ANQGSEA. V was clipped by 4 bases and J by 1 base, with 7 bases between them. The CDR3 spans 12 residues. Written as DNA, the CDR3 is TGCAGCGTTGTAGGGACGAACACTGAAGCTTTCTTT. Its protein is CSVVGTNTEAFF.

Many counts were recorded for this clonotype. The rearrangement links TRBV5-1 to TRBJ1-3; the D is unclear. This CDR3 is 13 amino acids long. Trimming removed 0 bases at V and 8 bases at J, with 9 bases between. Germline CDR1 and CDR2: SGHRS and YFSETQ. The CDR3: CASSLAPGDTIYF. DNA of the CDR3: TGCGCCAGCAGCTTGGCCCCGGGAGACACCATATATTTT.

This clonotype was picked up many times. The rearrangement uses TRBV12-3 or TRBV12-4 and TRBJ2-5, with 12 bases identical to TRBD2. The V gene end was trimmed by 5 bases and the J gene end by 0 bases; junction bases not matched to a gene: 4. The CDR3 covers 16 residues. In DNA form, the CDR3 reads TGTGCCAGCAGTCCCTCTAGCGGGAGGGACCAAGAGACCCAGTACTTC. Its protein product is CASSPSSGRDQETQYF.

Written as DNA, the CDR3 is TGTGCCTGGAGTGCAGACAGGGCGACTGAAGCTTTCTTT. Its translation: CAWSADRATEAFF. The chain recombines TRBV30 with TRBJ1-1, with TRBD1 matching 7 bases. Trimming took 1 base from V and 5 from J; bases not matched to a gene: 4. The CDR3 extends over 13 amino acids. Per germline, CDR1 GTSNPN and CDR2 SVGIG (reference sequence).